This entry lists 23 T cell receptor beta chains sequenced from one sample in a study of cytomegalovirus exposure and HLA in healthy donors. PCR used 60 Vbeta primers and 13 Jbeta primers. The data were produced by immunoSEQ multiplex PCR, yet TCRdb's version contains in-frame clones alone and is incomplete. The sample lists some 120,000 clones; 80% were seen once. The specimen sequenced was PBMCs. The origin of the receptors is a male donor in good health and CMV-seronegative.

This chain joins TRBV30 and TRBJ1-4; 7 bases match TRBD1. CDR1 is GTSNPN, CDR2 SVGIG, per germline (reference sequence). The CDR3 extends over 12 amino acids. Trimming cost V 7 bases and J 7 bases; bases outside gene matches: 6. This chain's CDR3 is CAFTGASEKLFF. CDR3 bases: TGTGCCTTCACAGGGGCTAGTGAAAAACTGTTTTTT.

The V and J genes are TRBV18 and TRBJ2-1; 8 nucleotides align to TRBD2. Germline V gene sequence: CDR1 KGHSH, CDR2 LQKENI. This CDR3 has 15 amino acids. The J segment lost 9 bases and the V segment lost 6 bases, leaving 13 bases of the junction unmatched. The CDR3 region is CASSPNSGGQGEQFF. CDR3 bases: TGTGCCAGCTCCCCGAATTCGGGAGGGCAGGGTGAGCAGTTCTTC.

The chain is built from TRBV5-6 and TRBJ1-1; 9 bases align to TRBD1. Trimming cost V 7 bases and J 1 base; bases outside gene matches: 14. This CDR3 has 17 amino acids. The germline V gene encodes CDR1 SGHDT and CDR2 YYEEEE. In DNA form, the CDR3 reads TGTGCCAGCGGCTCCACCCTGTTGGGACAGGGGAACACTGAAGCTTTCTTT. Encoded protein: CASGSTLLGQGNTEAFF. Variable domain in full (rest from reference TRBV5-6 and TRBJ1-1): DAGVTQSPTHLIKTRGQQVTLRCSPKSGHDTVSWYQQALGQGPQFIFQYYEEEERQRGNFPDRFSGHQFPNYSSELNVNALLLGDSALYLCASGSTLLGQGNTEAFFGQGTRLTVV.

The chain has TRBV11-2 and TRBJ1-2; possible D gene TRBD1, 5 bases. The CDR3 length is 14 residues. The germline gives CDR1 SGHAT, CDR2 FQNNGV. The V and J ends lost 6 bases and 7 bases respectively, with 18 bases between them. The CDR3 DNA reads TGTGCCAGCAGATCAATTATCTCCGGGGGTGGCTACACCTTC. It encodes CASRSIISGGGYTF.

The chain joins TRBV7-8 to TRBJ1-5; D is possibly TRBD1 (5 bases). Germline CDR1 reads SGHVS; CDR2 reads FQNEAQ. The CDR3 is 13 residues long. The V end lost 5 bases, the J end lost 5 bases, and 10 bases lay between the germline ends. The CDR3 DNA sequence: TGTGCCAGCAGCGCTGGCAGGGATCAGCCCCAGCATTTT. Translating gives CASSAGRDQPQHF.

This chain connects TRBV5-1 to TRBJ1-1; no firm D call. The CDR3 totals 13 residues. V was trimmed by 6 bases and J by 5 bases, leaving 14 bases between them. Per the germline V gene, CDR1 is SGHRS and CDR2 is YFSETQ. The CDR3 region is CASTREGRTEAFF. CDR3 DNA sequence: TGCGCCAGCACGAGGGAAGGAAGGACTGAAGCTTTCTTT.

The gene calls are TRBV7-2 and TRBJ2-1; 8 positions agree with TRBD1. Losses at the gene ends were 5 bases for V and 3 bases for J; bases not matched to a gene: 12. This CDR3 is 17 amino acids long. Germline V gene lookup returns CDR1 SGHTA and CDR2 FQGNSA. CDR3 protein: CASSLGRAGGDYNEQFF. Written as DNA, the CDR3 is TGTGCCAGCAGCCTAGGTAGAGCAGGGGGCGACTACAATGAGCAGTTCTTC.

The chain links TRBV5-1 to TRBJ2-7; 8 nucleotides agree with TRBD1. Germline V CDR1 and CDR2: SGHRS, YFSETQ. V dropped 4 bases and J dropped 7; count of bases not matched to a gene: 10. The CDR3 is 14 residues long. This CDR3 reads CASSVLQGAGEQYF. For the CDR3, the DNA is TGCGCCAGCAGCGTCCTCCAGGGGGCCGGGGAGCAGTACTTC.

This chain uses TRBV19 with TRBJ1-2, with D hard to call. The CDR3 is 14 residues long. The germline gives CDR1 LNHDA, CDR2 SQIVND (reference sequence). V gave up 5 bases and J gave up 4 bases, with 14 bases separating them. The CDR3 is CASSSDARGYGYTF. CDR3 bases: TGTGCCAGTAGTTCAGATGCGCGGGGCTATGGCTACACCTTC.

The V gene is TRBV7-2, the J gene TRBJ2-7, with a tentative D call TRBD1 (8 bases). The CDR3 loop spans 15 amino acids. Germline CDR1 is SGHTA and CDR2 is FQGNSA. Trimming removed 5 bases at V and 3 bases at J, with 17 bases between. For the CDR3, the DNA is TGTGCCAGCAGCGGGGGGGCAGGGGGCTTCTACGAGCAGTACTTC. Amino acid sequence: CASSGGAGGFYEQYF.

This clone was seen only a few times. The chain employs TRBV30 and TRBJ1-1, with D hard to call. Germline CDR1 is GTSNPN and CDR2 is SVGIG (reference sequence). V was trimmed by 4 bases and J by 1 base, leaving 13 bases between them. The length of the CDR3 is 14 residues. CDR3 in amino acids: CAWNTGLQNTEAFF. The CDR3 DNA follows: TGTGCCTGGAATACTGGACTGCAGAACACTGAAGCTTTCTTT.

This rearrangement joins TRBV11-2 to TRBJ2-3; 7 bases are a match to TRBD2. The trim removed 6 bases at V and 5 bases at J, leaving 20 bases unmatched. Germline CDR1 and CDR2: SGHAT and FQNNGV. The CDR3 is 18 amino acids. In nucleotides, the CDR3 is TGTGCCAGCAGGGGCCTATTTGGGGGGAGGGCTGAGCGAGATACGCAGTATTTT. It yields the protein CASRGLFGGRAERDTQYF.

Here the CDR3 DNA reads TGTGCCAGCAGTTACCTGGGGGGTCTCTATGGCTACACCTTC. Protein: CASSYLGGLYGYTF. The gene calls are TRBV6-5 and TRBJ1-2; possible D gene TRBD1, 5 bases. The CDR3 extends over 14 amino acids. Germline loops: CDR1 MNHEY, CDR2 SVGAGI. The V end lost 2 bases, the J end lost 4 bases, and 11 bases lay between the germline ends.

This clone appeared a few times. This chain uses TRBV13 with TRBJ2-7, with TRBD1 identical over 7 bases. Germline CDR1 PRHDT, CDR2 FYEKMQ (reference sequence). The CDR3 covers 17 residues. Trimming at V came to 5 bases and at J to 9 bases, leaving 22 bases not matched to a gene. CDR3 nucleotides: TGTGCCAGCAGCAGAAGGAACCGGGACAGAGTCCTGGACGGGCAGTACTTC. This codes for CASSRRNRDRVLDGQYF.

V usage is TRBV6-1 and J usage is TRBJ2-1; 7 nucleotides align to TRBD2. Germline V CDR1 and CDR2: MNHNS, SASEGT. The CDR3 runs to 16 residues. J was trimmed by 0 bases and V by 3 bases; bases with no gene match: 5. The CDR3 loop is CASSDPGGSSYNEQFF. The DNA for the CDR3 is TGTGCCAGCAGTGACCCTGGCGGGAGCTCCTACAATGAGCAGTTCTTC.

The CDR3 sequence: CASNSLDTSYNEQFF. CDR3 nucleotides: TGTGCCAGCAACTCTTTAGACACGAGTTACAATGAGCAGTTCTTC. The V call is TRBV7-9, the J call TRBJ2-1; D unclear. Germline CDR1 is SEHNR and CDR2 is FQNEAQ (reference sequence). V was trimmed by 7 bases and J by 4 bases, leaving 17 bases between them. The CDR3 is 15 amino acids.

This clone was counted a few times. The rearrangement links TRBV2 to TRBJ2-1; D unresolved. The CDR3 is 17 residues long. V lost 3 bases and J lost 0, with 15 bases in between. Germline loops: CDR1 SNHLY, CDR2 FYNNEI. This CDR3 reads CASSDSAGLDSYNEQFF. For the CDR3, the DNA is TGTGCCAGCAGTGATTCCGCCGGGTTAGACTCCTACAATGAGCAGTTCTTC.

In nucleotides, the CDR3 is TGTGCCAGTAGGGACAGGAGGGCCTATAATTCACCCCTCCACTTT. Amino acid sequence: CASRDRRAYNSPLHF. The V and J genes are TRBV19 and TRBJ1-6; 7 nucleotides match TRBD1. With 6 bases clipped from V and 2 bases from J, the junction kept 4 bases outside the gene matches. Per the germline V gene, CDR1 is LNHDA and CDR2 is SQIVND (reference sequence). The CDR3 runs to 15 residues.

The chain links TRBV30 to TRBJ2-1; 9 bases line up with TRBD2. Germline V gene sequence: CDR1 GTSNPN, CDR2 SVGIG (reference sequence). With V trimmed by 0 bases and J by 5 bases, 11 bases remained unmatched. The CDR3 length is 17 residues. The CDR3 DNA follows: TGTGCCTGGAGTGTGGCGGTAGTAGCGGGAGTTCACAATGAGCAGTTCTTC. Translating it yields CAWSVAVVAGVHNEQFF.

This clone was detected a few times. V usage is TRBV7-9 and J usage is TRBJ1-4; tentative D call: TRBD1 (6 bases). The germline V gene encodes CDR1 SEHNR and CDR2 FQNEAQ (reference sequence). With 5 bases removed from V and 4 bases from J, the gap between germline ends came to 11 bases. The CDR3 runs 14 residues. The CDR3 loop reads CASSPPGHNEKLFF. The CDR3 nucleotides are TGTGCCAGCAGCCCCCCGGGACATAATGAAAAACTGTTTTTT.

For this clone: This CDR3 is also generated by other DNA sequences in the sample. The chain has TRBV7-8 and TRBJ2-1; 8 bases map to TRBD2. Unmatched junction bases numbered 2, after V lost 5 bases and J lost 2 bases. In germline, CDR1 is SGHVS, CDR2 FQNEAQ. This CDR3 contains 14 residues. Written as DNA, the CDR3 is TGTGCCAGCAGCCCCGGGGGGGCCTACAATGAGCAGTTCTTC. Protein sequence: CASSPGGAYNEQFF.

V usage is TRBV18 and J usage is TRBJ2-3; no clear D gene. Trimming left V 2 bases short and J 0 bases short, with 6 bases between. The CDR3 is made up of 14 amino acids. Per germline, CDR1 KGHSH and CDR2 LQKENI. In nucleotides, the CDR3 is TGTGCCAGCTCACCAACAGCAAGCACAGATACGCAGTATTTT. Protein sequence: CASSPTASTDTQYF.

CDR3 nucleotides: TGTGCCAGCACCAGCGGACTAGCGGGCACAGATACGCAGTATTTT. Residues: CASTSGLAGTDTQYF. The chain is built from TRBV4-2 and TRBJ2-3; TRBD2 matches at 10 bases. CDR1 and CDR2 (germline): LGHNA, YNFKEQ. This CDR3 has 15 amino acids. The V segment lost 7 bases and the J segment 1 base; nucleotides outside the gene matches: 5.